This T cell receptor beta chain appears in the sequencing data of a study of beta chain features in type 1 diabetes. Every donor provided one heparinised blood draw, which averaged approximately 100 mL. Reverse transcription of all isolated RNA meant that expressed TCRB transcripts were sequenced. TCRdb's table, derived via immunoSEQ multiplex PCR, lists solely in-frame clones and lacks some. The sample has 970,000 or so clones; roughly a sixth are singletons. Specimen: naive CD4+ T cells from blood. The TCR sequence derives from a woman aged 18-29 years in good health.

DNA for the CDR3: TGTGCCAGCAGTCTAGAACCGGGACAGGGAGCGATGAACACTGAAGCTTTCTTT. Protein product: CASSLEPGQGAMNTEAFF. The chain couples TRBV11-2 to TRBJ1-1; 9 bases are shared with TRBD1. The germline V gene encodes CDR1 SGHAT and CDR2 FQNNGV. This CDR3 has 18 amino acids. V lost 6 bases and J lost 0; bases outside the gene matches: 14.